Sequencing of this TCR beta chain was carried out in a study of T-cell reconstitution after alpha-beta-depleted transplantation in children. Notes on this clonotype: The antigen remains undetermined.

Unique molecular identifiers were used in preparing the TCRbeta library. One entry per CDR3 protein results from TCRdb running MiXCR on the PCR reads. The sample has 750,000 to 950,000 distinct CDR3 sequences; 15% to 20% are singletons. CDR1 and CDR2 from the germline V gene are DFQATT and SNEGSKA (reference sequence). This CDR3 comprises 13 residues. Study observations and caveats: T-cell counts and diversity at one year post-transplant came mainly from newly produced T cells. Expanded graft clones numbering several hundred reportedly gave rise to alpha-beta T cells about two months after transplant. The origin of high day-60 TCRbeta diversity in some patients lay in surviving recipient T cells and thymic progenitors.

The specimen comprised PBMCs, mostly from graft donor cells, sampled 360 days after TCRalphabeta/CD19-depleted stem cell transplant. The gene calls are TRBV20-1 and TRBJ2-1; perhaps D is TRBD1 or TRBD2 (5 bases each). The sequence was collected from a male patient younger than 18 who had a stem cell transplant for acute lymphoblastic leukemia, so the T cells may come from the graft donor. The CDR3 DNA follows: TGCAGGATCGGGACGAGCTCCTACAATGAGCAGTTCTTC. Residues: CRIGTSSYNEQFF.